The present T cell receptor (beta chain) was sequenced within a study of OX40 agonist ivuxolimab in advanced cancers. Samples of blood were obtained at baseline, on cycle 4 day 1, and on cycle 7 day 1. Measured with immunoSEQ multiplex PCR; TCRdb has only the in-frame clones, and not every one. The sample records about 110,000 clones, over 75% being singletons. This clone was picked up one time. Germline V gene sequence: CDR1 MDHEN, CDR2 SYDVKM. V lost 4 bases and J lost 0, with 19 bases in between. This CDR3 comprises 18 residues. The origin of this receptor is an adult with an advanced solid tumor such as melanoma, head and neck, liver or kidney cancer. Sequenced here: CD4+ or CD8+ T cells sorted from blood, sampled in a trial of the OX40 agonist ivuxolimab. The rearrangement links TRBV28 to TRBJ2-1; maybe TRBD2 (7 bases). The CDR3 sequence is CASSSPPRGGRSYNEQFF. The CDR3 bases are TGTGCCAGCAGTTCCCCACCCCGCGGGGGCCGCTCCTACAATGAGCAGTTCTTC.